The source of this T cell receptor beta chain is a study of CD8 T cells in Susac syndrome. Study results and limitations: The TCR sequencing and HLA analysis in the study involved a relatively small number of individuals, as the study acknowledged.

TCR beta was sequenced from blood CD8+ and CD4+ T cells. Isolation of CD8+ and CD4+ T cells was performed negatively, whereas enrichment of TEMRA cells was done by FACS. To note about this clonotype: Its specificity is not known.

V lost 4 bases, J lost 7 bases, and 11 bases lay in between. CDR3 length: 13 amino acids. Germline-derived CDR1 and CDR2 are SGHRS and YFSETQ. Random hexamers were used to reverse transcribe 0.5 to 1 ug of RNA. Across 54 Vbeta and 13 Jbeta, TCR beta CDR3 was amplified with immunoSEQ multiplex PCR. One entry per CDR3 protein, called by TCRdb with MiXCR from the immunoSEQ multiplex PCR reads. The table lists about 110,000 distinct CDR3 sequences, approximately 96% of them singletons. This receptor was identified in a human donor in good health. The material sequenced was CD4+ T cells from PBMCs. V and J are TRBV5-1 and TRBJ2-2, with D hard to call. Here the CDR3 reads CASSPERRGELFF. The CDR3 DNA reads TGCGCCAGCAGCCCAGAAAGGCGCGGGGAGCTGTTTTTT.